This record covers a single T cell receptor (beta chain). Its antigen is unidentified. Because the CDR3's place on the DNA is in doubt, the DNA is left out and the CDR3 is given as listed by TCRdb. In germline, CDR1 is MRHNA, CDR2 SNTAGT. The CDR3 has 16 residues if both end residues are counted. These data are taken from a study of tumor-infiltrating lymphocytes in primary liver carcinoma. Study-wide findings and caveats: The proportion of top clones found throughout all five tumor regions was only about 7.5-24%. Among the pair types, tumor region pairs showed more overlap than tumor-adjacent and tumor-blood pairs.

Researchers generated TCR beta cDNA from approximately 500 ng of total RNA, relying on a constant-region primer. Amplification in three nested multiplex PCR rounds with slightly modified ARM-PCR gave rise to TCR beta libraries. The two initial PCR rounds, roughly 9 cycles each, used TRBV1-TRBV30 forward and C-beta reverse primers. TCRdb reprocessed the multiplex PCR reads with MiXCR, giving one entry per CDR3 protein. Of 95,000 to 150,000 distinct CDR3 sequences listed, about 59% are singletons. Total RNA and DNA came together from around 20-30 mg of bulk tissue without cell sorting. Among the patients, all had chronic HBV infection and none had been treated.

The TCR comes from a woman aged 55-75 years with primary liver carcinoma and hepatitis B virus infection. The source material was liver tumor tissue from sampling region 1. As to subset: tumor region T1, superior pole. V usage is TRBV6-4 and J usage is TRBJ2-3; TRBD2, the table's D call, lacks a check against the DNA. The CDR3 sequence: CTSSDVAGGSTDTRYF.